The entry that follows covers one T cell receptor beta chain sequence. Its antigen is undetermined. This entry comes from a study of blood T cells in healthy people across ages. Study outcomes and limitations: Among long-lived donors, naive CD4+ cells were more numerous and diversity higher than in aged donors.

Each donor's blood draw was roughly 10 milliliters of peripheral blood. V was clipped by 8 bases and J by 4 bases; unmatched bases: 9. The CDR3 runs to 14 residues. Germline V gives CDR1 MDHEN, CDR2 SYDVKM. Next came a second PCR, run for about 6 to 11 cycles, which used a sample-barcoded 5' primer along with a J-beta primer mix. TCRdb passed the 5' RACE reads through MiXCR, listing each CDR3 protein once. The table shows 750,000 to 1,000,000 distinct CDR3 sequences, with about 28% occurring only once. The sample was also linked to a second study, of T cells of mothers and their children. Turning to that study: Researchers report slightly higher, though non-significant, overlap in related mother-child pairs than in unrelated pairs.

The sequenced sample consisted of blood. The chain recombines TRBV28 with TRBJ2-5; TRBD2 agrees at 8 bases. The receptor comes from a woman between 40 and 55 years old in good health. The CDR3 protein is CASGRTGRGETQYF. CDR3 nucleotides: TGTGCCAGCGGCCGAACCGGGAGGGGAGAGACCCAGTACTTC.